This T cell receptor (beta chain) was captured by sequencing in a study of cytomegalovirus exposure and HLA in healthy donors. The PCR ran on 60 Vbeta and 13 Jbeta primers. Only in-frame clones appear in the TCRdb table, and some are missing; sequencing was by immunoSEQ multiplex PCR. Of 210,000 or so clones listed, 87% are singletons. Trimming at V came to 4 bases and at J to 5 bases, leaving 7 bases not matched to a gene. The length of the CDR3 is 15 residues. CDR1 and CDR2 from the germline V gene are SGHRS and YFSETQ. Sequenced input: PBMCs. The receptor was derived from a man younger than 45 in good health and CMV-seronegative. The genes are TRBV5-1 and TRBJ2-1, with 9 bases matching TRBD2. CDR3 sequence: CASSTLAGYNNEQFF. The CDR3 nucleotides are TGCGCCAGCAGCACCCTAGCGGGGTACAACAATGAGCAGTTCTTC.